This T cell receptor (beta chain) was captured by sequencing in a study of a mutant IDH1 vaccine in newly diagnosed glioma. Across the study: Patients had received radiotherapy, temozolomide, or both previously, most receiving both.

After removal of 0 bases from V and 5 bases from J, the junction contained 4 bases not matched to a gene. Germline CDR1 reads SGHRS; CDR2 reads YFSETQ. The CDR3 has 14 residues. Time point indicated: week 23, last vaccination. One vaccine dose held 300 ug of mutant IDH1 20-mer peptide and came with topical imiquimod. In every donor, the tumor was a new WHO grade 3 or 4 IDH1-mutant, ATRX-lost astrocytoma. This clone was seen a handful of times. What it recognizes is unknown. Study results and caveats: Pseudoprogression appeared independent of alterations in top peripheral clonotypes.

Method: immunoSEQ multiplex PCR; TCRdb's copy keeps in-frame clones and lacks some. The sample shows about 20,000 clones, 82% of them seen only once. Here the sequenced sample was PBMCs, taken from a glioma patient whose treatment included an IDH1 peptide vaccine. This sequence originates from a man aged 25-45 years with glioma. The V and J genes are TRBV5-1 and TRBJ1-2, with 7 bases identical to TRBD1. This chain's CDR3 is CASSLEGQTYGYTF. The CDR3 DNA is TGCGCCAGCAGCTTGGAGGGACAGACGTATGGCTACACCTTC.